These 10 T cell receptor beta chains share one sample of origin, sequenced in a study of OX40 agonist ivuxolimab in advanced cancers. Produced via immunoSEQ multiplex PCR; TCRdb's table is partial and in-frame only. This sample has some 98,000 clones, with roughly 93% found just once. Sequencing was performed on CD4+ or CD8+ T cells sorted from blood, taken in a trial of the OX40 agonist ivuxolimab. All receptors derive from an adult with an advanced solid tumor such as melanoma, head and neck, liver or kidney cancer.

This clone has a handful of counts. The gene calls are TRBV30 and TRBJ1-1; D gene unclear. V dropped 2 bases and J dropped 3 bases, with 1 base sitting between them. Germline loops: CDR1 GTSNPN, CDR2 SVGIG (reference sequence). The CDR3 sequence is 10 residues long. The CDR3 region has the DNA TGTGCCTGGAGTCACACTGAAGCTTTCTTT. Encoded protein: CAWSHTEAFF.

This clone has a single count. CDR3 nucleotide sequence: TGTGCCTGGAGCCTACCGTATGGCTACACCTTC. Its protein is CAWSLPYGYTF. V and J are TRBV30 and TRBJ1-2; no clear D. V gave up 3 bases and J gave up 5 bases, with 7 bases separating them. This CDR3 region has 11 residues. Per germline, CDR1 GTSNPN and CDR2 SVGIG (reference sequence).

The gene calls are TRBV11-2 and TRBJ1-1; perhaps TRBD1 as D (6 bases). V gave up 4 bases and J gave up 3 bases, with 15 bases separating them. This CDR3 is 15 amino acids long. Germline-derived CDR1 and CDR2 are SGHAT and FQNNGV. The CDR3, as DNA: TGTGCCAGCAGCTGGGGGACGGGGGCCGACACTGAAGCTTTCTTT. This gives the protein CASSWGTGADTEAFF.

This chain links TRBV6-1 with TRBJ2-7; D is ambiguous. The germline V gene has CDR1 MNHNS and CDR2 SASEGT. V gave up 4 bases and J gave up 2 bases, with 18 bases separating them. The CDR3 is made up of 16 amino acids. The CDR3, as DNA: TGTGCCAGCAGTGCCCTGGCCCAAAACCCCCCCTACGAGCAGTACTTC. Protein product: CASSALAQNPPYEQYF.

This chain joins TRBV7-3 and TRBJ2-2, with D possibly TRBD2 on 5 matching bases. V gave up 4 bases and J gave up 7 bases, with 13 bases separating them. Germline lookup yields CDR1 SGHTA and CDR2 FQGTGA. The CDR3 runs to 14 residues. The CDR3 here is CASSSGIWGGELFF. The CDR3, as DNA: TGTGCCAGCAGCTCCGGGATATGGGGCGGGGAGCTGTTTTTT. Based on the CDR3 plus reference TRBV7-3 and TRBJ2-2, the full variable domain is GAGVSQTPSNKVTEKGKYVELRCDPISGHTALYWYRQSLGQGPEFLIYFQGTGAADDSGLPNDRFFAVRPEGSVSTLKIQRTERGDSAVYLCASSSGIWGGELFFGEGSRLTVL.

This rearrangement joins TRBV19 to TRBJ1-5; weak D call: TRBD1 (5 bases). Germline V gene data show CDR1 as LNHDA and CDR2 as SQIVND (reference sequence). V was cut by 5 bases and J by 8 bases, with 16 bases left in between. The CDR3 runs to 14 residues. CDR3 sequence (DNA): TGTGCCAGTAGTCCACTCGGAAGGGGAGAGCCCCAGCATTTT. Amino acid sequence: CASSPLGRGEPQHF.

V is TRBV7-2 and J is TRBJ1-2; D uncertain. Germline V gene sequence: CDR1 SGHTA, CDR2 FQGNSA. V was clipped by 5 bases and J by 7 bases, with 14 bases between them. This CDR3 comprises 13 residues. DNA of the CDR3: TGTGCCAGCAGCCGCCGCGGGCTCGGTGGCTACACCTTC. It encodes CASSRRGLGGYTF.

This clone was found a few times. Written as DNA, the CDR3 is TGTGCCAGTAGTATCAGGCGACAGGGTCGTTCACCCCTCCACTTT. This gives the protein CASSIRRQGRSPLHF. V is TRBV19 and J is TRBJ1-6; TRBD1 matches 7 bases. V dropped 3 bases and J dropped 9; count of bases not matched to a gene: 8. Germline V gene data show CDR1 as LNHDA and CDR2 as SQIVND (reference sequence). This CDR3 is 15 amino acids long.

The rearrangement uses TRBV11-3 and TRBJ2-1; weak D call: TRBD2 (7 bases). Germline V CDR1 and CDR2: SGHNT, YENEEA. The V and J ends lost 5 bases and 2 bases respectively, with 16 bases between them. The CDR3 length is 16 residues. The DNA of the CDR3 is TGTGCCAGCAGCCGGGGGGCTAGCGTAGCCTACAATGAGCAGTTCTTC. Residues: CASSRGASVAYNEQFF.

This clone has only a few counts. The chain combines TRBV6-5 with TRBJ1-5; 8 bases fit TRBD1. After removal of 2 bases from V and 7 bases from J, the junction contained 4 bases not matched to a gene. Looked up from germline, CDR1 is MNHEY and CDR2 is SVGAGI. This CDR3 region has 14 residues. Here the CDR3 reads CASSYGQGSQPQHF. The CDR3, as DNA: TGTGCCAGCAGTTACGGACAGGGTTCGCAGCCCCAGCATTTT.